These T cell receptor beta chains were read from a single sample in a study of cytomegalovirus exposure and HLA in healthy donors. The table came from immunoSEQ multiplex PCR; TCRdb's copy has only in-frame clones and leaves some out. This table has some 130,000 clones, 80% appearing once. Material for sequencing was PBMCs. The source is a man aged 25-45 years in good health. The CDR3 runs from the conserved cysteine through the conserved F or W. A D gene is named only where the DNA matches it firmly. For some rows the clone size is stated as once, few or many, or as a class when expanded; others skip it.

J,D,size,V,DNA,CDR3
TRBJ2-1,TRBD2,-,TRBV7-2,TGTGCCAGCAGCCGCGGGAGCTATCGCAATGAGCAGTTCTTC,CASSRGSYRNEQFF
TRBJ2-3,-,-,TRBV7-9,TGTGCCAGCAGCTTAGGCAGGGCCCACCGGGATACGCAGTATTTT,CASSLGRAHRDTQYF
TRBJ1-1,-,-,TRBV6-5,TGTGCCAGCGGTCCGGGGTACACTGAAGCTTTCTTT,CASGPGYTEAFF
TRBJ1-1,TRBD1,-,TRBV6-5,TGTGCCAGCAGTGGGAGGACAGGGCAGCAGACTGAAGCTTTCTTT,CASSGRTGQQTEAFF
TRBJ2-2,TRBD2,-,TRBV6-1,TGTGCCAGTCGACTAGCGGGACCCACCGGGGAGCTGTTTTTT,CASRLAGPTGELFF
TRBJ2-6,-,once,TRBV18,TGTGCCAGCTCACCCTCGGGAGCTGGGGCCAACGTCCTGACTTTC,CASSPSGAGANVLTF
TRBJ2-5,TRBD2,-,TRBV2,TGTGCCAGCACCCCCGGGGCGGGAGGGCCGAGAGAGAAGACCCAGTACTTC,CASTPGAGGPREKTQYF
TRBJ2-1,TRBD2,-,TRBV19,TGTGCCAGCTCGCCGGGGACTAGCGGCTACAATGAGCAGTTCTTC,CASSPGTSGYNEQFF
TRBJ2-2,-,-,TRBV27,TGTGCCAGCAGTGCAGGAGGGCCCCGCGGGGAGCTGTTTTTT,CASSAGGPRGELFF
TRBJ2-2,TRBD2,-,TRBV19,TGTGCCAGTAGTATGGGGCCCTCCGGGAGGGGCGGGGAGCTGTTTTTT,CASSMGPSGRGGELFF
TRBJ2-1,TRBD2,-,TRBV7-8,TGTGCCAGCAGCCGGGGACTAGCGGGTTACAATGAGCAGTTCTTC,CASSRGLAGYNEQFF
TRBJ1-2,-,-,TRBV29-1,TGCAGCGTTGAAACGGGGGTGGGCTATGGCTACACCTTC,CSVETGVGYGYTF
TRBJ2-7,-,-,TRBV6-1,TGTGCCAGCGTGAACAGGTTTCCCTACGAGCAGTACTTC,CASVNRFPYEQYF
TRBJ2-7,-,-,TRBV19,TGTGCCAGTAGTATTGGCCCCGGAGGCCGGGGATACGAGCAGTACTTC,CASSIGPGGRGYEQYF
TRBJ1-1,TRBD1,-,TRBV18,TGTGCCAGCTCACCTGTGGGACAGGGACTCACTGAAGCTTTCTTT,CASSPVGQGLTEAFF
TRBJ2-7,TRBD1,once,TRBV28,TGTGCCAGCAGTCTCCGACAGGGGGCCGAGCAGTACTTC,CASSLRQGAEQYF
TRBJ2-3,TRBD2,once,TRBV7-9,TGTGCCAGCAGCTCCATTCAGGGAGGGGCAGATACGCAGTATTTT,CASSSIQGGADTQYF
TRBJ2-1,TRBD2,-,TRBV6-6,TGTGCCAGCAGTTACTTATCTAGCGGTCTGGGAAATGAGCAGTTCTTC,CASSYLSSGLGNEQFF
TRBJ2-7,TRBD1,-,TRBV28,TGTGCCAGCAGTCCGGGACAGGGACCCTACGAGCAGTACTTC,CASSPGQGPYEQYF
TRBJ2-5,-,-,TRBV2,TGTGCCAGCAGGCCGACCGGGGTTCATTTAGAGACCCAGTACTTC,CASRPTGVHLETQYF
TRBJ1-5,-,-,TRBV5-1,TGCGCCAGCAGCTTGCTAGACCCCAATCAGCCCCAGCATTTT,CASSLLDPNQPQHF
TRBJ2-3,-,few,TRBV12-5,TGTGCTAGTGGTGGTAGCGCTAGCACAGATACGCAGTATTTT,CASGGSASTDTQYF
TRBJ2-3,-,-,TRBV28,TGTGCCAGCAGTCAACGGACAGGGCGGGGGGATACGCAGTATTTT,CASSQRTGRGDTQYF
TRBJ2-3,TRBD2,-,TRBV11-3,TGTGCCAGCAGGCGACTAGCCCAAAGCACAGATACGCAGTATTTT,CASRRLAQSTDTQYF
TRBJ1-2,TRBD1,-,TRBV10-3,TGTGCCATGGGACAGCCTAACTATGGCTACACCTTC,CAMGQPNYGYTF
TRBJ1-2,-,-,TRBV15,TGTGCCACCAGCAGAGATAAAGGGGCGCCCCGCTATGGCTACACCTTC,CATSRDKGAPRYGYTF
TRBJ1-4,-,-,TRBV18,TGTGCCAGCTCACTCGCAGGGGCAACTAATGAAAAACTGTTTTTT,CASSLAGATNEKLFF
TRBJ2-7,-,-,TRBV7-2,TGTGCCAGCAGCTTAGAATTGCGGAAACCCTACGAGCAGTACTTC,CASSLELRKPYEQYF